This TCR beta chain was identified during a study of T cell repertoires in cytomegalovirus infection (dated by TCRdb to 2018 to 2020). Study-wide context: Peptide stimulations targeted recently identified HLA-C-restricted CMV epitopes, whose presentation resists viral immunomodulation, together with well-studied HLA-B-restricted epitopes. The HLA type of each donor mattered for the analysis, because public TCR beta signatures pointed to carriage of CMV infection along with the matching HLA type. Overall results and qualifications from the work: Cumulative frequency of public TCR beta family members discriminated carriers of CMV infection plus the relevant HLA type in this cohort and an independent roughly 330-donor cohort. The ex vivo response was dominated by HLA-C-restricted CMV-specific TCR beta clonotypes, which also provided the single most frequent clonotype in two of eight donors.

Sequencer: Illumina HiSeq 1500. Through fastp at Q25 and MiXCR, TCRdb rebuilt clones from the public reads, retaining in-frame beta chains. When rows share a CDR3 protein, they turn into one entry using the most common DNA and genes. In this sample the table shows approximately 81,000 distinct CDR3 sequences, under 30% of which occur a single time. The top ten hold 50% of the sample. The treatment or condition label here, explained by the study, means: in vitro stimulation with specific CMV peptide epitopes to enrich CMV-specific T cells. The CDR3 starts with the cysteine, ends with the phenylalanine, and has 15 residues. This entry keeps only the CDR3 DNA: 45 bases, framed from base 1. Via the germline V gene (reference sequence), CDR1 is DFQATT and CDR2 SNEGSKA. Trimming takes 5 bases off V and 3 bases off J; junction bases not matched to a gene: 7. About this clonotype itself: The clone's antigen remains unknown. Base-call qualities are not available, and no considerably larger clone is one nucleotide away.

The clonotype was recovered from a human donor in good health (CMV status not recorded). Some clones in this sample may be carry-over from other donors' samples. This chain is built from TRBV20-1 and TRBJ1-5; 10 junctional bases match TRBD1. The sequenced sample was CD8+ T cells from cultured PBMCs, obtained from culture after CMV antigen stimulation. DNA sequence: TGCAGTGCTTTAGACAGGGGGCGGAACAATCAGCCCCAGCATTTT. It specifies CSALDRGRNNQPQHF.